The next 25 T cell receptor beta chains were all read from a single sample in a study of OX40 agonist ivuxolimab in advanced cancers. Assay used: immunoSEQ multiplex PCR; TCRdb lists only in-frame clones, some missing. Among approximately 63,000 clones, 75% to 90% were seen once, and the ten largest hold approximately 1.2%. Sample: CD4+ or CD8+ T cells sorted from blood, taken in a trial of the OX40 agonist ivuxolimab. The source is an adult with an advanced solid tumor such as melanoma, head and neck, liver or kidney cancer.

The chain has TRBV13 and TRBJ2-2; either TRBD1 or TRBD2 may fit D (5 bases each). Germline V gene sequence: CDR1 PRHDT, CDR2 FYEKMQ (reference sequence). The CDR3 runs 12 residues. V lost 5 bases and J lost 13, with 14 bases in between. The DNA for the CDR3 is TGTGCCAGCAGCAAACAGGCGAGCGGGCTGTTTTTT. Its protein is CASSKQASGLFF. Full variable domain (rest looked up from reference TRBV13 and TRBJ2-2): AAGVIQSPRHLIKEKRETATLKCYPIPRHDTVYWYQQGPGQDPQFLISFYEKMQSDKGSIPDRFSAQQFSDYHSELNMSSLELGDSALYFCASSKQASGLFFGEGSRLTVL.

This sequence joins TRBV5-4 and TRBJ2-1, with 9 bases that match TRBD2. The J segment lost 7 bases and the V segment lost 0 bases, leaving 5 bases of the junction unmatched. Germline CDR1 SGHNT, CDR2 YYREEE (reference sequence). The CDR3 is 15 residues long. The CDR3 DNA sequence: TGTGCCAGCAGCTTGGGGGTGACTAGCGGAAATGAGCAGTTCTTC. Amino acids: CASSLGVTSGNEQFF.

This clone showed up just once. The J gene is TRBJ2-7, the V gene TRBV5-6, with 8 bases matching TRBD1. Germline lookup yields CDR1 SGHDT and CDR2 YYEEEE. With V trimmed by 4 bases and J by 3 bases, 9 bases remained unmatched. CDR3 length: 15 amino acids. CDR3 amino acids: CASSGTGGLVYEQYF. The DNA of the CDR3 is TGTGCCAGCAGCGGTACAGGGGGATTAGTCTACGAGCAGTACTTC.

The rearrangement links TRBV5-1 to TRBJ2-6; D ambiguous. This CDR3 is 16 amino acids long. Germline values: CDR1 SGHRS, CDR2 YFSETQ. Trimming took 0 bases from V and 0 from J, leaving 7 bases between them. CDR3 amino acids: CASSLGVSSGANVLTF. CDR3 nucleotides: TGCGCCAGCAGCTTGGGCGTCAGCTCTGGGGCCAACGTCCTGACTTTC.

This chain links TRBV19 with TRBJ1-3; D gene unclear. Germline V gene lookup returns CDR1 LNHDA and CDR2 SQIVND (reference sequence). V lost 3 bases and J lost 6, with 9 bases in between. This CDR3 is 13 amino acids long. The CDR3 spells CASSIGPPNTIYF. CDR3 bases: TGTGCCAGTAGTATCGGACCCCCAAACACCATATATTTT.

This chain joins TRBV7-8 and TRBJ1-2; a possible D gene is TRBD1 (6 bases). V gave up 1 base and J gave up 7 bases, with 10 bases separating them. CDR3 size: 13 residues. Looked up from germline, CDR1 is SGHVS and CDR2 is FQNEAQ. The CDR3 DNA is TGTGCCAGCAGCTTAGTTGAGGGGGGTGGCTACACCTTC. Protein sequence: CASSLVEGGGYTF.

This sequence joins TRBV18 and TRBJ1-1; D is ambiguous. V was cut by 2 bases and J by 1 base, with 2 bases left in between. This CDR3 region has 12 residues. CDR1 KGHSH and CDR2 LQKENI come from the germline V gene. The CDR3 region has the DNA TGTGCCAGCTCACCAGGGAACACTGAAGCTTTCTTT. Translating it yields CASSPGNTEAFF.

This clone was found once. The gene calls are TRBV2 and TRBJ2-1; the D gene is possibly TRBD2 (5 bases). Germline assignment: CDR1 SNHLY and CDR2 FYNNEI. V was cut by 3 bases and J by 0 bases, with 6 bases left in between. The CDR3 extends over 14 amino acids. CDR3 residues: CASSEGSSYNEQFF. The CDR3 DNA reads as TGTGCCAGCAGTGAGGGGAGCTCCTACAATGAGCAGTTCTTC.

A few counts support this clone. The junction shows a germline mismatch at one end, possibly a read error. Here the CDR3 reads CASTSGHQETQYF. The CDR3 DNA reads TGTGCCAGCACCTCGGGCCACCAGGAGACCCAGTACTTC. The rearrangement joins TRBV6-1 to TRBJ2-5; D unclear. CDR1 and CDR2 from the germline V gene are MNHNS and SASEGT. The CDR3 is made up of 13 amino acids.

V and J are TRBV5-1 and TRBJ2-3; 7 nucleotides match TRBD1. CDR3 size: 13 residues. Losses at the gene ends were 5 bases for V and 4 bases for J; bases not matched to a gene: 4. Per the germline V gene, CDR1 is SGHRS and CDR2 is YFSETQ. The CDR3 DNA is TGCGCCAGCAGGAGACAGGGCTCAGATACGCAGTATTTT. Protein: CASRRQGSDTQYF. Complete variable domain (other parts from reference TRBV5-1 and TRBJ2-3): KAGVTQTPRYLIKTRGQQVTLSCSPISGHRSVSWYQQTPGQGLQFLFEYFSETQRNKGNFPGRFSGRQFSNSRSEMNVSTLELGDSALYLCASRRQGSDTQYFGPGTRLTVL.

This chain joins TRBV5-1 and TRBJ2-1; weak D call: TRBD2 (6 bases). Trimming cost V 1 base and J 2 bases, with 10 bases left between them. The CDR3 length is 15 residues. Germline V gene lookup returns CDR1 SGHRS and CDR2 YFSETQ. This CDR3 is CASSLRAGPYNEQFF. Written as DNA, the CDR3 is TGCGCCAGCAGCTTGCGCGCGGGACCCTACAATGAGCAGTTCTTC.

The genes are TRBV6-5 and TRBJ1-1; D ambiguous. CDR1 and CDR2 (germline): MNHEY, SVGAGI. This CDR3 has 14 residues. V lost 2 bases to trimming and J lost 4 bases, with 11 bases between them. Here the CDR3 DNA reads TGTGCCAGCAGTTACAGCGGTTCGGGCACTGAAGCTTTCTTT. It specifies CASSYSGSGTEAFF.

The chain recombines TRBV11-2 with TRBJ1-1, with 8 bases that match TRBD1. Germline V gives CDR1 SGHAT, CDR2 FQNNGV. The V segment lost 6 bases and the J segment 5 bases; nucleotides outside the gene matches: 2. This CDR3 is 12 amino acids long. CDR3 amino acids: CASSTGGTEAFF. The CDR3 region has the DNA TGTGCCAGCAGTACAGGGGGAACTGAAGCTTTCTTT.

The rearrangement uses TRBV28 and TRBJ1-1; D is unclear. With 5 bases removed from V and 0 bases from J, the gap between germline ends came to 7 bases. Germline V gives CDR1 MDHEN, CDR2 SYDVKM. This CDR3 has 13 amino acids. In nucleotides, the CDR3 is TGTGCCAGCAGTCCAACGGTGAACACTGAAGCTTTCTTT. It encodes CASSPTVNTEAFF.

The genes are TRBV21-1 and TRBJ1-5. TRBV21-1 is annotated as a pseudogene. This CDR3 is built from 15 residues. The CDR3 region has the DNA TGTGCCAGCAGCAAAGTCCCGAAAGACAATCAGCCCCAGCATTTT. It specifies CASSKVPKDNQPQHF.

This chain joins TRBV28 and TRBJ1-1; possibly TRBD1 for D (5 bases). Germline V gene lookup returns CDR1 MDHEN and CDR2 SYDVKM. Trimming shortened V by 7 bases and J by 2 bases, and 14 bases separated the two germline ends. The CDR3 length is 14 residues. The CDR3, as DNA: TGTGCCAGCAATATAATCGGACAAAACACTGAAGCTTTCTTT. Protein product: CASNIIGQNTEAFF.

V usage is TRBV5-4 and J usage is TRBJ1-1; TRBD1 might be the D (5 bases). The CDR3 consists of 15 residues. V was shortened by 4 bases and J by 5 bases, with 18 bases between the two germline ends. Germline V gene data show CDR1 as SGHNT and CDR2 as YYREEE (reference sequence). This CDR3 reads CASSVVGGGGTEAFF. CDR3 coding DNA: TGTGCCAGCAGCGTTGTCGGGGGAGGAGGAACTGAAGCTTTCTTT.

This chain links TRBV4-1 with TRBJ2-6; 7 nucleotides align to TRBD2. The junction had 12 bases not matched to a gene; V was cut back by 1 base and J by 0 bases. Per the germline V gene, CDR1 is MGHRA and CDR2 is YSYEKL. The CDR3 loop spans 20 amino acids. CDR3 region: CASSQVPREGKGSGANVLTF. The DNA for the CDR3 is TGCGCCAGCAGCCAAGTCCCCAGGGAGGGTAAGGGCTCTGGGGCCAACGTCCTGACTTTC.

This chain joins TRBV7-9 and TRBJ2-3; D unresolved. The CDR3 runs 16 residues. Trimming removed 0 bases from V and 2 bases from J, with 12 bases in between. The germline V gene has CDR1 SEHNR and CDR2 FQNEAQ (reference sequence). CDR3 coding DNA: TGTGCCAGCAGCTTAGCTTCGTCCGGAACCACAGATACGCAGTATTTT. It is translated as CASSLASSGTTDTQYF.

This clone was seen more than once but under ten times. The chain employs TRBV6-4 and TRBJ1-2, with D perhaps TRBD1 (5 bases). V shed 4 bases and J shed 4 bases, with 10 bases lying between them. There are 13 residues in the CDR3. Germline V gene lookup returns CDR1 MRHNA and CDR2 SNTAGT. CDR3 sequence: CASSVGAGYGYTF. The CDR3 nucleotides are TGTGCCAGCAGTGTAGGGGCCGGCTATGGCTACACCTTC.

This clone was counted only a few times. The chain is built from TRBV5-4 and TRBJ1-1; no reliable D call. The CDR3 sequence is 13 residues long. CDR1 SGHNT and CDR2 YYREEE come from the germline V gene (reference sequence). Between the trimmed V and J ends, which lost 7 bases and 1 base, there was a span of 11 bases. The CDR3 DNA reads TGTGCCAGCCAGGAGGCCCAGAACACTGAAGCTTTCTTT. This codes for CASQEAQNTEAFF. The full variable domain, its missing parts supplied by reference TRBV5-4 and TRBJ1-1, is ETGVTQSPTHLIKTRGQQVTLRCSSQSGHNTVSWYQQALGQGPQFIFQYYREEENGRGNFPPRFSGLQFPNYSSELNVNALELDDSALYLCASQEAQNTEAFFGQGTRLTVV.

The rearrangement links TRBV5-4 to TRBJ2-3; 9 nucleotides match TRBD2. In germline, CDR1 is SGHNT, CDR2 YYREEE (reference sequence). This CDR3 has 16 residues. V dropped 4 bases and J dropped 5; count of bases not matched to a gene: 11. The CDR3 spells CASSPAAGGIRDTQYF. The CDR3 DNA reads as TGTGCCAGCAGCCCCGCCGCGGGAGGGATTAGAGATACGCAGTATTTT.

The J gene is TRBJ2-5, the V gene TRBV19, with TRBD2 as a possible D gene (6 bases). The CDR3 spans 13 residues. Trimming pared 4 bases from V and 5 bases from J, leaving 11 bases between. CDR1 is LNHDA and CDR2 is SQIVND in the germline V gene (reference sequence). The CDR3 is CASSKGLRETQYF. The CDR3 bases are TGTGCCAGTAGTAAGGGACTTCGGGAGACCCAGTACTTC.

This clone was detected only a few times. The chain couples TRBV19 to TRBJ1-5, with D unresolved. Germline V gene sequence: CDR1 LNHDA, CDR2 SQIVND (reference sequence). The CDR3 extends over 16 amino acids. Between the trimmed V and J ends, which lost 0 bases and 4 bases, there was a span of 13 bases. CDR3: CASSIDRGPGNQPQHF. For the CDR3, the DNA is TGTGCCAGTAGTATAGATCGAGGCCCTGGGAATCAGCCCCAGCATTTT. Complete variable domain (other parts from reference TRBV19 and TRBJ1-5): DGGITQSPKYLFRKEGQNVTLSCEQNLNHDAMYWYRQDPGQGLRLIYYSQIVNDFQKGDIAEGYSVSREKKESFPLTVTSAQKNPTAFYLCASSIDRGPGNQPQHFGDGTRLSIL.

The chain recombines TRBV10-2 with TRBJ2-1, with D perhaps being TRBD1 or TRBD2 (5 bases each). The CDR3 runs 13 residues. V lost 6 bases and J lost 7, with 13 bases in between. Germline assignment: CDR1 WSHSY and CDR2 SAAADI. In DNA form, the CDR3 reads TGCGCCAGCAGCGGGGCAGCCCATAATGAGCAGTTCTTC. As protein: CASSGAAHNEQFF.